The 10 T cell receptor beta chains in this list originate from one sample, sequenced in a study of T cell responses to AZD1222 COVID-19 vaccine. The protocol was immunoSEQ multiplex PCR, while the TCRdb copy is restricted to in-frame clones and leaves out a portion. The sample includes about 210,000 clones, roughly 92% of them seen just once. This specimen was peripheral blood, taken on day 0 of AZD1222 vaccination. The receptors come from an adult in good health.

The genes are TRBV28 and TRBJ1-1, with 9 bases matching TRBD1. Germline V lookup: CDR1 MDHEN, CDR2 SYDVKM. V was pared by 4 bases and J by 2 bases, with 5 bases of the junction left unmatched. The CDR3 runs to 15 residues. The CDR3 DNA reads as TGTGCCAGCAGTTACAGGGGGCTAGGAAACACTGAAGCTTTCTTT. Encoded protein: CASSYRGLGNTEAFF.

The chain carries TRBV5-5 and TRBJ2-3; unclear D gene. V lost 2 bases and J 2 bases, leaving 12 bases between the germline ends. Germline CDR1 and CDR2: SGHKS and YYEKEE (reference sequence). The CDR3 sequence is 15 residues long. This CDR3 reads CASSFQRADTDTQYF. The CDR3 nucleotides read TGTGCCAGCAGCTTTCAGAGAGCAGACACAGATACGCAGTATTTT.

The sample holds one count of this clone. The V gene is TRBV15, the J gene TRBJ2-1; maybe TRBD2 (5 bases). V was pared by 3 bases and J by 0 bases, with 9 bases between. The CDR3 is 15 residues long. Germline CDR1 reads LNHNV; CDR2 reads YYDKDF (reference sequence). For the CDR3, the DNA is TGTGCCACCAGCAGCGGGGAGAGCTCCTACAATGAGCAGTTCTTC. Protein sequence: CATSSGESSYNEQFF.

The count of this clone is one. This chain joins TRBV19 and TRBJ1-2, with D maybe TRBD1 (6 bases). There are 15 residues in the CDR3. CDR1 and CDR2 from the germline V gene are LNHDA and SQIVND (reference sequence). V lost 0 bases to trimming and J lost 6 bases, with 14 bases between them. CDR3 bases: TGTGCCAGTAGTATAGATCCCAGCAGGGGCGATGGCTACACCTTC. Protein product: CASSIDPSRGDGYTF.

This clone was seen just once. The CDR3 spells CASSVPTGEDTQYF. As DNA, the CDR3 is TGCGCCAGCAGCGTCCCAACAGGGGAAGATACGCAGTATTTT. The chain carries TRBV5-1 and TRBJ2-3; 7 nucleotides agree with TRBD1. CDR3 length equals 14 residues. Germline CDR1 SGHRS, CDR2 YFSETQ. J lost 5 bases, V lost 4 bases, and 7 bases had no gene match.

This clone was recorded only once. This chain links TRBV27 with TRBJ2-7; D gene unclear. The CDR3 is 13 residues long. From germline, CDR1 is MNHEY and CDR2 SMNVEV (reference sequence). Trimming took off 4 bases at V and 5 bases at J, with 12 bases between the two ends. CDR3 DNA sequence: TGTGCCAGCAGTTCCAGAAACGTAAACGAGCAGTACTTC. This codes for CASSSRNVNEQYF.

The CDR3 spells CASSIPRGQQSTYNEQFF. Written as DNA, the CDR3 is TGTGCCAGCAGCATACCTCGGGGCCAGCAAAGTACCTACAATGAGCAGTTCTTC. The chain recombines TRBV7-2 with TRBJ2-1; D tentatively fits TRBD1 or TRBD2 (5 bases each). Germline values: CDR1 SGHTA, CDR2 FQGNSA. The CDR3 loop spans 18 amino acids. Deletions cut 5 bases from V and 2 bases from J, with 22 bases between.

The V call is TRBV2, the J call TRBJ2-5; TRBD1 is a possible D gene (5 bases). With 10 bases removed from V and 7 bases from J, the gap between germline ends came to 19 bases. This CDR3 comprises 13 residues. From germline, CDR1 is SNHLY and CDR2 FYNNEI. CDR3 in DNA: TGTGCCAACCAAGGGGCGGACCCAGCGACCCAGTACTTC. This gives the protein CANQGADPATQYF.

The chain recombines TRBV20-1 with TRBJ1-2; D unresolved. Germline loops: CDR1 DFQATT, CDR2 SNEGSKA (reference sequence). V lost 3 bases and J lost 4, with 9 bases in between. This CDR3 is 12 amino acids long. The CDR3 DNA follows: TGCAGTGCTAGTGGTGGGTTCTATGGCTACACCTTC. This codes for CSASGGFYGYTF.

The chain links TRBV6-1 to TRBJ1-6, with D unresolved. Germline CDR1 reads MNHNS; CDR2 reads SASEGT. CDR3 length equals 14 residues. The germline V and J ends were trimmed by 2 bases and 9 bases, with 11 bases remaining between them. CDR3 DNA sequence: TGTGCCAGCAGTGAACCAGCAGTTTTTTCACCCCTCCACTTT. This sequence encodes CASSEPAVFSPLHF.